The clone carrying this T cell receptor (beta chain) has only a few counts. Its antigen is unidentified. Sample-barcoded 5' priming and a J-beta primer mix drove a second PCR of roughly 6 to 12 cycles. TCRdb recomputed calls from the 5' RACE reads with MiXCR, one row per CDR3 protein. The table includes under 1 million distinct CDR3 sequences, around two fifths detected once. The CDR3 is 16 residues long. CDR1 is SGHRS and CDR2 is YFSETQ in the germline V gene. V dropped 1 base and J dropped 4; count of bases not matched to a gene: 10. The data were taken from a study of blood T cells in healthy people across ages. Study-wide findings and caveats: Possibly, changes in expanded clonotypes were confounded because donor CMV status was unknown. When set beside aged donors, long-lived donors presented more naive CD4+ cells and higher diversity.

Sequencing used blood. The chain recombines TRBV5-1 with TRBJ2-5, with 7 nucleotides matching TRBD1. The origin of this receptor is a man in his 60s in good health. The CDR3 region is CASSLQGGDRPETQYF. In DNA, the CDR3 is TGCGCCAGCAGCTTGCAAGGGGGCGATAGGCCAGAGACCCAGTACTTC.